This record looks at one T cell receptor beta chain sequence and its context. The CDR3 sequence is 14 residues long. Germline lookup yields CDR1 SGHTA and CDR2 FQGTGA. Amplification targeted TCR beta CDR3 regions from RNA transcripts. During a first-round RT-PCR of the TCR CDR3, the HTBI primer set was used. In TCRdb, the multiplex PCR reads were re-called with MiXCR into one record per CDR3 protein. The sample has approximately 500,000 distinct CDR3 sequences; around 45% are singletons. These data are taken from a study of T cells in Graves' hyperthyroidism and ophthalmopathy. The source material was peripheral blood or thyroid tissue (not recorded which). The V call is TRBV7-3, the J call TRBJ2-5; 11 positions match TRBD1. The closer fit of TRBJ2-1 to the DNA end suggests the J call may be wrong. This clonotype was sampled from a woman aged 18-29 years with Graves' hyperthyroidism. This chain's CDR3 is CASSSRTGGLEQFF. CDR3 sequence (DNA): TGTGCCAGCAGCTCAAGGACAGGGGGCTTAGAGCAGTTCTTC.